This T cell receptor beta chain was retrieved from a study of blood T cell repertoires in COVID-19. Study summary: The United States, Italy and Spain were the sources of the acute and convalescent COVID-19 samples. Sources were T cells, B-cell-depleted T cells, or PBMCs; the material itself was cDNA or gDNA.

In the study's own analysis: Amplification from reference gene primers served as the basis for estimated nucleated cell counts. Method: immunoSEQ multiplex PCR; TCRdb's copy keeps in-frame clones and lacks some. D and trimming were read from the DNA, whereas the V and J calls and clone size are those reported in that table. The table lists more than 95,000 clones, roughly nine tenths of them singletons. Between the trimmed V and J ends, which lost 7 bases and 4 bases, there was a span of 15 bases. The length of the CDR3 is 14 residues. Germline V gene data show CDR1 as KGHDR and CDR2 as SFDVKD. This TCR came from a man aged 65 to 85 who had recovered from COVID-19. The material sequenced was peripheral blood. This chain connects TRBV24-1 to TRBJ1-2, with D maybe TRBD1 (6 bases). The CDR3 nucleotides read TGTGCCACCAGCGCCTCCGGGACACTCTATGGCTACACCTTC. Amino acids: CATSASGTLYGYTF.